Below are 10 T cell receptor beta chains sequenced from a single sample in a study of blood T cell repertoires in COVID-19. Measured with immunoSEQ multiplex PCR; TCRdb has only the in-frame clones, and not every one. The data show approximately 340,000 clones, 65% to 85% seen once. Specimen: peripheral blood. These receptors all stem from a man aged 30 to 39 with active or convalescent COVID-19.

Comment on this clone: One end of the junction does not line up with germline, which may come from a read error. The gene calls are TRBV28 and TRBJ1-2; 8 bases fit TRBD1. From germline, CDR1 is MDHEN and CDR2 SYDVKM. This CDR3 region has 15 residues. The CDR3 protein is CASSPFRDRPPPPNF. The CDR3 nucleotides are TGTGCCAGCAGTCCATTCCGGGACAGGCCTCCACCACCTAACTTC.

This chain connects TRBV30 to TRBJ2-3; D possibly corresponds to TRBD2 (6 bases). V dropped 5 bases and J dropped 0 bases, with 18 bases sitting between them. This CDR3 is 16 amino acids long. Germline values: CDR1 GTSNPN, CDR2 SVGIG (reference sequence). CDR3 sequence (DNA): TGTGCCTGGGACGGGAGACCCCCCCCGAGCACAGATACGCAGTATTTT. Translation gives CAWDGRPPPSTDTQYF.

The chain recombines TRBV5-4 with TRBJ1-2; a possible D gene is TRBD1 (6 bases). V lost 4 bases and J 3 bases, leaving 13 bases between the germline ends. The CDR3 runs 14 residues. The germline V gene has CDR1 SGHNT and CDR2 YYREEE (reference sequence). CDR3 DNA sequence: TGTGCCAGCAGCCCGTCCCCAGGGGACTATGGCTACACCTTC. Its translation is CASSPSPGDYGYTF. Full variable domain (missing parts from reference TRBV5-4 and TRBJ1-2): ETGVTQSPTHLIKTRGQQVTLRCSSQSGHNTVSWYQQALGQGPQFIFQYYREEENGRGNFPPRFSGLQFPNYSSELNVNALELDDSALYLCASSPSPGDYGYTFGSGTRLTVV.

V gene TRBV30 combines with J gene TRBJ1-2; D may be TRBD1 (5 bases). CDR1 is GTSNPN, CDR2 SVGIG, per germline (reference sequence). The V end lost 0 bases, the J end lost 8 bases, and 7 bases lay between the germline ends. The CDR3 is 11 amino acids. CDR3 loop: CAWSVGEGYTF. The CDR3 DNA sequence: TGTGCCTGGAGTGTAGGGGAAGGCTACACCTTC.

In this sample, this clone turned up a few times. The V and J genes are TRBV15 and TRBJ1-5; D is uncertain. The CDR3 is made up of 16 amino acids. From germline, CDR1 is LNHNV and CDR2 YYDKDF (reference sequence). Deletions cut 5 bases from V and 6 bases from J, with 20 bases between. CDR3 in DNA: TGTGCCACCAGCCCTCTTTTCCAGGTTGGCAGTCAGCCCCAGCATTTT. This encodes CATSPLFQVGSQPQHF.

V and J are TRBV5-1 and TRBJ2-7; the match to TRBD2 covers 7 bases. The CDR3 totals 15 residues. From germline, CDR1 is SGHRS and CDR2 YFSETQ. The V gene end was trimmed by 3 bases and the J gene end by 3 bases; junction bases not matched to a gene: 9. CDR3 in DNA: TGCGCCAGCAGCTCTAGAGCGGGACTCGGCTACGAGCAGTACTTC. Translated, it gives CASSSRAGLGYEQYF. Full variable domain (outside the CDR3, taken from reference TRBV5-1 and TRBJ2-7): KAGVTQTPRYLIKTRGQQVTLSCSPISGHRSVSWYQQTPGQGLQFLFEYFSETQRNKGNFPGRFSGRQFSNSRSEMNVSTLELGDSALYLCASSSRAGLGYEQYFGPGTRLTVT.

This chain connects TRBV20-1 to TRBJ1-1; D uncertain. The CDR3 totals 12 residues. The V end lost 3 bases, the J end lost 4 bases, and 9 bases lay between the germline ends. Germline CDR1 is DFQATT and CDR2 is SNEGSKA (reference sequence). CDR3 residues: CSASWTSTEAFF. The CDR3 DNA reads TGCAGTGCTAGTTGGACTTCCACTGAAGCTTTCTTT.

V is TRBV30 and J is TRBJ1-1; no clear D gene. The CDR3 is 13 residues long. V was clipped by 0 bases and J by 5 bases, with 10 bases between them. The germline V gene encodes CDR1 GTSNPN and CDR2 SVGIG (reference sequence). The CDR3 DNA is TGTGCCTGGAGTGTATGGAGGGCGACTGAAGCTTTCTTT. Translation gives CAWSVWRATEAFF.

The J gene is TRBJ2-3, the V gene TRBV2; D might be TRBD1 (6 bases). Germline V gene data show CDR1 as SNHLY and CDR2 as FYNNEI. CDR3 length: 16 residues. The V gene lost 10 bases and the J gene lost 0 bases, with 20 bases spanning the gap. In nucleotides, the CDR3 is TGTGCCATTGCCCGACGGGACACTACTAGCACAGATACGCAGTATTTT. This encodes CAIARRDTTSTDTQYF.

DNA for the CDR3: TGCAGTGCTAGTCGGCAGGCGAGAAACACCATATATTTT. Translation gives CSASRQARNTIYF. The chain links TRBV20-1 to TRBJ1-3, with D hard to call. The CDR3 sequence is 13 residues long. Trimming removed 3 bases from V and 5 bases from J, with 11 bases in between. Germline V lookup: CDR1 DFQATT, CDR2 SNEGSKA (reference sequence).